The text below deals with one TCR beta chain. The antigen remains unidentified. The sample comes from a study of T cell repertoires in cytomegalovirus infection. Study-wide context: Newly reported HLA-C-restricted and thoroughly characterized HLA-B-restricted CMV epitopes were employed. Public TCR beta signatures provided an indication of both CMV infection and a matching HLA type.

MiXCR, run by TCRdb on the reads, gives a single entry per CDR3 protein. The sample carries around 430,000 distinct CDR3 sequences, about two fifths recorded once. Study conclusions and caveats: Dominating the ex vivo response were HLA-C-restricted CMV-specific TCR beta clonotypes.

Trimming pared 4 bases from V and 12 bases from J, leaving 13 bases between. CDR1 is SGHTA and CDR2 is FQGNSA in the germline V gene. The CDR3 contains 11 residues. The rearrangement uses TRBV7-2 and TRBJ2-7; D ambiguous. The TCR was taken from a human donor in good health (CMV status not recorded). Some clones in this sample may be carry-over from other donors' samples. The sequences come from cultured PBMCs, collected from culture after CMV antigen stimulation. The CDR3 bases are TGTGCCAGCAGCTCCATTTTTGGGGTGTACTTC. This gives the protein CASSSIFGVYF.